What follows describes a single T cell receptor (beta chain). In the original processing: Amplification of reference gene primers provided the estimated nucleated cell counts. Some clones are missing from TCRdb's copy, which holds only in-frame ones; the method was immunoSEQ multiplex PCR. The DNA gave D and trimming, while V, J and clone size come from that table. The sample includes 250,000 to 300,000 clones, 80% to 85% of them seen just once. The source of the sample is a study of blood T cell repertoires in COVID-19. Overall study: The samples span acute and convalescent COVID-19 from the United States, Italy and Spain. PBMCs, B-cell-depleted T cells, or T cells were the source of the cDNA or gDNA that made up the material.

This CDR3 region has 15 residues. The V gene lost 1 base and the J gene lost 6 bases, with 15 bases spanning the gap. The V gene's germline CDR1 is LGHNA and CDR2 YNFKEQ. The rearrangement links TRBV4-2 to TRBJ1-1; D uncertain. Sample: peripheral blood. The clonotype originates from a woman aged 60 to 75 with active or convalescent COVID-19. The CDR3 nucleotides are TGTGCCAGCAGCCAAGCGGATGGAAAGGGAGCTGAAGCTTTCTTT. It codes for CASSQADGKGAEAFF.